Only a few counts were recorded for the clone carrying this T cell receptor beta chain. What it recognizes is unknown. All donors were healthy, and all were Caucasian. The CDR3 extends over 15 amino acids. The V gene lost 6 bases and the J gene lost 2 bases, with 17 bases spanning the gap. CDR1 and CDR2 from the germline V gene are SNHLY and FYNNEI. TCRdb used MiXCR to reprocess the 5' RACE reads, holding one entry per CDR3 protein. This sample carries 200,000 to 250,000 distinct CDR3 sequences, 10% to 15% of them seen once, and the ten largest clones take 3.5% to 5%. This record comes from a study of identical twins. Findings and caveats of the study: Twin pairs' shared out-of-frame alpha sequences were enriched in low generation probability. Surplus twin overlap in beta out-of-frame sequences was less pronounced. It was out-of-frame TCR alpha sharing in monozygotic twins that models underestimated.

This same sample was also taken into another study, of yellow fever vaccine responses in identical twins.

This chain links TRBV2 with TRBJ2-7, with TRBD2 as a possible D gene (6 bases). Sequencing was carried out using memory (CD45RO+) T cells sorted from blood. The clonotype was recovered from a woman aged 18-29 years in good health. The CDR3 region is CASRGRGTITYEQYF. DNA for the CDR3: TGTGCCAGCAGAGGTCGGGGGACGATAACCTACGAGCAGTACTTC.